This T cell receptor beta chain was identified during a study of T cell responses to AZD1222 COVID-19 vaccine. Notes on the study in general: Donors in the cohort were predominantly white British and more often female, and clonal diversity was possibly underestimated. At baseline, just six or seven AZD1222 recipients tested seropositive. The reported proportion of spike-specific TCRs targeting unmutated variant regions was nearly half.

The assay was immunoSEQ multiplex PCR, and TCRdb's table has in-frame clones only and misses some. The table records about 93,000 clones, 89% of them present only once. The V gene's germline CDR1 is DFQATT and CDR2 SNEGSKA (reference sequence). This CDR3 spans 10 amino acids. The V and J ends lost 2 bases and 6 bases respectively, with 4 bases between them. Details on this clone: What it binds is not known.

The TCR sequence derives from an adult in good health. This sequence joins TRBV20-1 and TRBJ1-2; D call uncertain. Material: peripheral blood, obtained on day 0 of MenACWY control vaccination. The CDR3 loop is CSARRDGYTF. DNA of the CDR3: TGCAGTGCTAGAAGAGATGGCTACACCTTC.